These 16 T cell receptor beta chains were all obtained from the same sample, sequenced in a study of blood T cell repertoires in COVID-19. The protocol was immunoSEQ multiplex PCR, while the TCRdb copy is restricted to in-frame clones and leaves out a portion. The data hold about 100,000 clones, with about 91% observed a single time. Sequenced: peripheral blood. These receptors originate from a human donor in a cohort sampled during active COVID-19.

The J gene is TRBJ2-3, the V gene TRBV6-2 or TRBV6-3, with TRBD2 identical over 7 bases. The CDR3 spans 17 residues. Germline CDR1 is MNHEY and CDR2 is SVGEGT. With V trimmed by 2 bases and J by 0 bases, 8 bases remained unmatched. As DNA, the CDR3 is TGTGCCAGCAGTTACGCTGCACTAGCGTTTAGCACAGATACGCAGTATTTT. It yields the protein CASSYAALAFSTDTQYF.

The chain joins TRBV3-1 (or the pseudogene TRBV3-2) to TRBJ1-2; TRBD1 aligns across 10 bases. V lost 5 bases and J lost 6; bases outside the gene matches: 6. This CDR3 region has 14 residues. Germline V gives CDR1 LGHDT, CDR2 YNNKEL (reference sequence). The CDR3 loop reads CASSSTGGHNGYTF. CDR3 DNA: TGTGCCAGCAGCTCGACAGGGGGCCACAATGGCTACACCTTC.

In DNA, the CDR3 is TGTGCCTGTTCAGGTGGTGGAAACACCATATATTTT. This gives the protein CACSGGGNTIYF. V and J are TRBV30 and TRBJ1-3; no clear D gene. Trimming removed 6 bases at V and 3 bases at J, with 9 bases between. The germline CDR1 and CDR2 sequences are GTSNPN and SVGIG (reference sequence). This CDR3 has 12 residues.

The CDR3 protein is CASSYSRGLFSYEQYF. The CDR3 DNA reads TGTGCCAGCAGTTACTCGCGGGGACTTTTCTCCTACGAGCAGTACTTC. The chain recombines TRBV6-5 with TRBJ2-7, with D perhaps matching TRBD2 (6 bases). Between the trimmed V and J ends, which lost 0 bases and 0 bases, there was a span of 12 bases. Germline V gives CDR1 MNHEY, CDR2 SVGAGI. This CDR3 comprises 16 residues.

The chain is built from TRBV9 and TRBJ2-2; D is ambiguous. CDR3 length: 12 residues. Trimming cost V 4 bases and J 3 bases, with 4 bases left between them. Germline lookup yields CDR1 SGDLS and CDR2 YYNGEE. The chain's CDR3 is CASSPYTGELFF. The DNA of the CDR3 is TGTGCCAGCAGCCCGTACACCGGGGAGCTGTTTTTT.

The chain joins TRBV19 to TRBJ2-6; possible D gene TRBD2, 5 bases. The germline CDR1 and CDR2 sequences are LNHDA and SQIVND (reference sequence). V was pared by 4 bases and J by 0 bases, with 13 bases between. The CDR3 loop spans 17 amino acids. The CDR3 loop reads CASSRASRPSGANVLTF. The CDR3 region has the DNA TGTGCCAGTAGTAGGGCTAGCCGCCCCTCTGGGGCCAACGTCCTGACTTTC.

The chain combines TRBV4-1 with TRBJ1-2, with TRBD1 matching over 11 bases. With V trimmed by 1 base and J by 3 bases, 4 bases remained unmatched. This CDR3 has 16 residues. Germline V CDR1 and CDR2: MGHRA, YSYEKL. This chain's CDR3 is CASSQVVGQGDYGYTF. For the CDR3, the DNA is TGCGCCAGCAGCCAAGTTGTGGGACAGGGGGACTATGGCTACACCTTC.

The chain joins TRBV4-2 to TRBJ2-7, with 10 bases fitting TRBD1. CDR1 and CDR2 from the germline V gene are LGHNA and YNFKEQ. V trimming: 1 base; J trimming: 4 bases; junction bases outside the gene matches: 10. The CDR3 consists of 17 residues. The CDR3 DNA is TGTGCCAGCAGCCAAGGCCTGACAGGGGGCCCATCATACGAGCAGTACTTC. Amino acid sequence: CASSQGLTGGPSYEQYF.

Regarding this clone: At one of its ends the junction is not consistent with the germline gene, which may arise from a read error. V gene TRBV5-4 combines with J gene TRBJ2-5; 10 bases line up with TRBD1. Germline values: CDR1 SGHNT, CDR2 YYREEE (reference sequence). This CDR3 spans 13 amino acids. CDR3 DNA sequence: TGTGCCAGCAGCTGGGACAGGGGATTGATTACCGACTTC. Protein: CASSWDRGLITDF.

The chain carries TRBV7-2 and TRBJ2-3; 10 positions match TRBD2. Germline CDR1 is SGHTA and CDR2 is FQGNSA. The CDR3 runs 17 residues. The junction had 5 bases not matched to a gene; V was cut back by 1 base and J by 1 base. The CDR3 spells CASSLDPGTSGTDTQYF. DNA of the CDR3: TGTGCCAGCAGCTTAGACCCCGGGACTAGCGGCACAGATACGCAGTATTTT.

V usage is TRBV19 and J usage is TRBJ2-7, with TRBD2 matching 11 bases. CDR1 is LNHDA and CDR2 is SQIVND in the germline V gene (reference sequence). This CDR3 is built from 15 residues. The junction had 9 bases not matched to a gene; V was cut back by 6 bases and J by 5 bases. CDR3: CASSPLAGVPHEQYF. CDR3 in DNA: TGTGCCAGTAGCCCACTAGCGGGAGTCCCCCACGAGCAGTACTTC. Using reference TRBV19 and TRBJ2-7 for the parts outside the CDR3, the full variable domain is DGGITQSPKYLFRKEGQNVTLSCEQNLNHDAMYWYRQDPGQGLRLIYYSQIVNDFQKGDIAEGYSVSREKKESFPLTVTSAQKNPTAFYLCASSPLAGVPHEQYFGPGTRLTVT.

The rearrangement joins TRBV7-9 to TRBJ1-4; 12 nucleotides line up with TRBD1. The CDR3 spans 17 residues. CDR1 and CDR2 (germline): SEHNR, FQNEAQ (reference sequence). The J segment lost 7 bases and the V segment lost 5 bases, leaving 11 bases of the junction unmatched. CDR3 DNA: TGTGCCAGCAGCGACCCGGGACAGGGGGCGCCGGGTGAAAAACTGTTTTTT. Protein: CASSDPGQGAPGEKLFF.

The CDR3 nucleotides read TGTGCCAGCAGCTTAGTCGGCGAGTACAACTATAACTATGGCTACACCTTC. Its protein product is CASSLVGEYNYNYGYTF. The chain couples TRBV11-2 to TRBJ1-2, with no clear D. With 1 base removed from V and 1 base from J, the gap between germline ends came to 16 bases. CDR1 and CDR2 (germline): SGHAT, FQNNGV. The CDR3 spans 17 residues.

The chain employs TRBV6-5 and TRBJ1-1, with D possibly matching TRBD1 (5 bases). V shed 4 bases and J shed 0 bases, with 9 bases lying between them. CDR3 length: 14 amino acids. CDR1 and CDR2 from the germline V gene are MNHEY and SVGAGI. The CDR3 region is CASSWRQLNTEAFF. CDR3 nucleotide sequence: TGTGCCAGCAGTTGGAGACAGTTGAACACTGAAGCTTTCTTT.

The chain links TRBV5-1 to TRBJ1-2; no clear D gene. CDR1 is SGHRS, CDR2 YFSETQ, per germline. The CDR3 totals 15 residues. Trimming removed 4 bases at V and 0 bases at J, with 13 bases between. CDR3 loop: CASSSTVAANYGYTF. The DNA of the CDR3 is TGCGCCAGCAGCAGCACAGTAGCGGCTAACTATGGCTACACCTTC.

The sample holds one count of this clone. The chain uses TRBV3-1 (or the pseudogene TRBV3-2) and TRBJ1-4; no clear D. Germline V gene data show CDR1 as LGHDT and CDR2 as YNNKEL (reference sequence). The CDR3 spans 14 residues. V dropped 4 bases and J dropped 0 bases, with 6 bases sitting between them. The CDR3: CASSPLATNEKLFF. CDR3 coding DNA: TGTGCCAGCAGCCCACTTGCAACTAATGAAAAACTGTTTTTT.